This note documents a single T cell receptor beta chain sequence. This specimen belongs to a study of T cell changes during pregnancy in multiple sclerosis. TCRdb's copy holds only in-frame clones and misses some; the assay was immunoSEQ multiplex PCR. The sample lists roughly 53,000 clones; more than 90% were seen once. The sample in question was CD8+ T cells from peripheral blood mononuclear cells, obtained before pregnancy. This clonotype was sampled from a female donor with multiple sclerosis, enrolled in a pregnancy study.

The CDR3 bases are TGTGCCAGCAGTACATCCCGGGACAGGGAGCCCCAGCATTTT. This encodes CASSTSRDREPQHF. The rearrangement links TRBV27 to TRBJ1-5, with 9 bases that match TRBD1. Per the germline V gene, CDR1 is MNHEY and CDR2 is SMNVEV (reference sequence). The CDR3 is 14 residues long. The V gene end was trimmed by 5 bases and the J gene end by 8 bases; junction bases not matched to a gene: 7.